This passage covers 7 T cell receptor beta chains from one sample sequenced in a study of low-dose radiotherapy and immunotherapy resistance in tumors. Primers used for first-strand cDNA, a TRAV- and TRBV-specific set, covered both alpha and beta chains. The PCR that amplified TCRs ran for approximately 18 cycles, relying on a constant-region primer and a V-primer adapter. TCRdb processed the reads anew with MiXCR; each CDR3 protein has one entry. The data hold 75,000 to 95,000 distinct CDR3 sequences, with more than 8.5% observed a single time. This sample's time point: before trial treatment. The specimen was PBMCs, collected before treatment. The receptors were sampled from a male donor with prostate cancer.

This clonotype was seen many times. CDR3 sequence reads: CASSLRIAGELFF. For the CDR3, the DNA is TGCGCCAGCAGCCTTCGGATTGCCGGGGAGCTGTTTTTT. This chain connects TRBV5-1 to TRBJ2-2; D is unclear. The CDR3 contains 13 residues. Germline-derived CDR1 and CDR2 are SGHRS and YFSETQ. V lost 4 bases and J lost 6, with 10 bases in between.

This clonotype was seen at least ten times. This rearrangement joins TRBV11-3 to TRBJ2-3; 8 bases are a match to TRBD2. This CDR3 has 15 residues. From germline, CDR1 is SGHNT and CDR2 YENEEA. V lost 3 bases and J lost 4; bases outside the gene matches: 6. The CDR3 region has the DNA TGTGCCAGCAGCTTGGAAGCGGGAGTGGCAGATACGCAGTATTTT. It yields the protein CASSLEAGVADTQYF.

The table lists this clonotype with a few counts. The chain employs TRBV7-3 and TRBJ2-3; maybe TRBD2 (8 bases). Germline V gene data show CDR1 as SGHTA and CDR2 as FQGTGA. V shed 5 bases and J shed 10 bases, with 25 bases lying between them. There are 16 residues in the CDR3. The CDR3 DNA reads TGTGCCAGCAGCCAAGGGGGCGGGGGGCCGGTGGATCCGCAGTATTTT. Amino acids: CASSQGGGGPVDPQYF.

With respect to this clonotype: This sequence is one base from a far larger clone and is likely a read error. The J gene is TRBJ2-1, the V gene TRBV29-1; TRBD2 matches 8 bases. The CDR3 consists of 12 residues. Looked up from germline, CDR1 is SQVTM and CDR2 is ANQGSEA. The V gene end was trimmed by 5 bases and the J gene end by 10 bases; junction bases not matched to a gene: 7. Here the CDR3 DNA reads TGCAGCGTTTATAGCGCGGGAGGCGAGCAGTTCTTC. Residues: CSVYSAGGEQFF.

This clonotype was counted many times. J is TRBJ2-1 and V is TRBV14; 7 nucleotides agree with TRBD1. The CDR3 is 15 amino acids. Germline V gene data show CDR1 as SGHDN and CDR2 as FVKESK. V was clipped by 4 bases and J by 4 bases; unmatched bases: 7. CDR3 sequence (DNA): TGTGCCAGCAGCCTAGAGAGGGGGCTTTACAATGAGCAGTTCTTC. This codes for CASSLERGLYNEQFF.

In the case of this clonotype: Given a much more abundant clone one base away, this may be a read error. The chain employs TRBV20-1 and TRBJ2-7, with D tentatively TRBD1 (8 bases). Trimming shortened V by 6 bases and J by 5 bases, and 17 bases separated the two germline ends. Germline assignment: CDR1 DFQATT and CDR2 SNEGSKA (reference sequence). This CDR3 has 13 residues. The chain's CDR3 is CSARRTGGDEQYF. For the CDR3, the DNA is TGCAGTGCCCGGAGAACAGGGGGGGACGAGCAGTACTTC.

This clonotype was found many times. The chain combines TRBV20-1 with TRBJ2-7; 11 nucleotides align to TRBD2. CDR1 is DFQATT and CDR2 is SNEGSKA in the germline V gene (reference sequence). V shed 3 bases, J shed 2 bases, and the junction held 9 bases outside the gene matches. The CDR3 consists of 16 residues. CDR3 protein: CSASWASGRNPYEQYF. Here the CDR3 DNA reads TGCAGTGCTAGTTGGGCTAGCGGGAGGAACCCCTACGAGCAGTACTTC.